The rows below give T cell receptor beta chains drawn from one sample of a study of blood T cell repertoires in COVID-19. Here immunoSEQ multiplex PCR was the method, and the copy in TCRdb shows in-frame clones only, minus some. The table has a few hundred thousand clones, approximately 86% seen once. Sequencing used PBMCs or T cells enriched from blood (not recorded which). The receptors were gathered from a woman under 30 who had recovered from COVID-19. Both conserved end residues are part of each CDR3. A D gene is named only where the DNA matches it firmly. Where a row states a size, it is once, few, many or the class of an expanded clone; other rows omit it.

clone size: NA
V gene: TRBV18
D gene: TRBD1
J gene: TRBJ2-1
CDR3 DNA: TGTGCCAGCTCCCGTGGAGGGGGACAGGCGAATGAGCAGTTCTTC
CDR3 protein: CASSRGGGQANEQFF

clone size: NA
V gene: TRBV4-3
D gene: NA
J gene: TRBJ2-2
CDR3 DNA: TGCGCCAGCAGCCTTTCAGGGGGGTACACCGGGGAGCTGTTTTTT
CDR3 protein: CASSLSGGYTGELFF

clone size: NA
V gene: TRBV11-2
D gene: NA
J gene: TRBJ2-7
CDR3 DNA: TGTGCCAGCAGCTTAGAGTTAGCGGCCTACGAGCAGTACTTC
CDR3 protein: CASSLELAAYEQYF

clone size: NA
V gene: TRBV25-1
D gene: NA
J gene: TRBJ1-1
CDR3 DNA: TGTGCCAGCAGGTGGGGGCAGAACACTGAAGCTTTCTTT
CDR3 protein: CASRWGQNTEAFF

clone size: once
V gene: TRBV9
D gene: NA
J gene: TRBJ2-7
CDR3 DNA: TGTGCCAGCAGCGTAGGCGCGGGGAAGGACTACGAGCAGTACTTC
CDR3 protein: CASSVGAGKDYEQYF

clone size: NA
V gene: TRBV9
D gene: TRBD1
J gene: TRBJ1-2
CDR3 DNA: TGTGCCAGCAGCGGAGTGACAGGGGGCGCGGACTATGGCTACACCTTC
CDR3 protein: CASSGVTGGADYGYTF

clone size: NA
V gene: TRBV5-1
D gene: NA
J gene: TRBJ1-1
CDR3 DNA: TGCGCCAGCAGCTTGGTCCGGTCCGTCACTGAAGCTTTCTTT
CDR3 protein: CASSLVRSVTEAFF

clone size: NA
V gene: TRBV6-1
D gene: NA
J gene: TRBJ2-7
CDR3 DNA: TGTGCCAGCAGTGAACCAGGGCCCTACGAGCAGTACTTC
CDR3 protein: CASSEPGPYEQYF

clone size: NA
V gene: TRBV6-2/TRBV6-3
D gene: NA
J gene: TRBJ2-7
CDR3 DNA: TGTGCCAGCAGCCTCCCCGCCGGCTCCTACGAGCAGTACTTC
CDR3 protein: CASSLPAGSYEQYF

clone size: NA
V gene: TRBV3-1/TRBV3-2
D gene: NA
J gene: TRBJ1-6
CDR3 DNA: TGTGCCAGCAGCCAGGTGGAGGGAGGGGCGGCACCCCTCCACTTT
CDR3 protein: CASSQVEGGAAPLHF

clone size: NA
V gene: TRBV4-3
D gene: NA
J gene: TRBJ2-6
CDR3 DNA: TGCGCCAGCAGCCAAGAAGACAACTCTGGGGCCAACGTCCTGACTTTC
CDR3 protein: CASSQEDNSGANVLTF

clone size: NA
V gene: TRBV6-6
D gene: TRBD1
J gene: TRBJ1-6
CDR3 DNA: TGTGCCAGCAACGGACAGGGTGTCTCTTCACCCCTCCACTTT
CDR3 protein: CASNGQGVSSPLHF

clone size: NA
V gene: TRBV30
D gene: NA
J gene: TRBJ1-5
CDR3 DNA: TGTGCCTGGAGTGCAAGGGGGTTAGTTCAGCCCCAGCATTTT
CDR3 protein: CAWSARGLVQPQHF

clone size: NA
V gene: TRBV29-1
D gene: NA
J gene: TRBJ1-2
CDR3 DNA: TGCAGCGTTGAAGTTGATAGCGGCTACACCTTC
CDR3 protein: CSVEVDSGYTF

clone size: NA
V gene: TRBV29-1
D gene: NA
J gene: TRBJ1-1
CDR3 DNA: TGCAGCGTTGTCAAGTCGCAGCGCACTGAAGCTTTCTTT
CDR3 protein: CSVVKSQRTEAFF

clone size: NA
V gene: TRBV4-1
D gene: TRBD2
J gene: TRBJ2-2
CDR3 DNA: TGCGCCAGCAGCCAAACTAGCGCTAACACCGGGGAGCTGTTTTTT
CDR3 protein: CASSQTSANTGELFF

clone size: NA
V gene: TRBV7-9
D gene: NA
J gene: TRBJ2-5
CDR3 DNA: TGTGCCAGCAGCCAAGCACAGGGTGGAGGAGAGACCCAGTACTTC
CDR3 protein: CASSQAQGGGETQYF

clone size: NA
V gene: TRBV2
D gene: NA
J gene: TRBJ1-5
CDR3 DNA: TGTGCCAGCAGTAGACAGCTTAGCAATCAGCCCCAGCATTTT
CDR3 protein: CASSRQLSNQPQHF

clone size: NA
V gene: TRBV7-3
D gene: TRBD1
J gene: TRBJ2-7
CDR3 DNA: TGTGCCAGCAGCCGCACCGGGACAGGGGTCGCGCAGTACTTC
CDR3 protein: CASSRTGTGVAQYF

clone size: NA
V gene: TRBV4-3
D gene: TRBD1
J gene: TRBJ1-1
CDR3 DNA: TGCGCCAGCAGCCAAACCCAGGACAGGGAGAACACTGAAGCTTTCTTT
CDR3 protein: CASSQTQDRENTEAFF

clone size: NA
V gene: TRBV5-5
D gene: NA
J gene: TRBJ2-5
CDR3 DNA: TGTGCCAGCAGCTTGCAGGGCCAAGAGACCCAGTACTTC
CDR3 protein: CASSLQGQETQYF

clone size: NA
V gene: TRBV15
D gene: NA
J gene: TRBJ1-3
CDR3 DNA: TGTGCCACCAGCAGAGATCCAGGGTCCGGAAACACCATATATTTT
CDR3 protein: CATSRDPGSGNTIYF

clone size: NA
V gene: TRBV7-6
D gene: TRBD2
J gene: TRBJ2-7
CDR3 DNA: TGTGCCAGCAGCTTGACTAGCGGACCTACCTACGAGCAGTACTTC
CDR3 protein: CASSLTSGPTYEQYF

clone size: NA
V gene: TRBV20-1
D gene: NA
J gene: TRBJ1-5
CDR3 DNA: TGCAGTGCTAGTAGGGGAGGCCAGCGAAATAGCAATCAGCCCCAGCATTTT
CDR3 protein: CSASRGGQRNSNQPQHF

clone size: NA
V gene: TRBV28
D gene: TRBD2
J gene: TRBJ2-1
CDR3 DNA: TGTGCCAGCAGTTTAACTAGCGGGTGGAATGAGCAGTTCTTC
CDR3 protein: CASSLTSGWNEQFF

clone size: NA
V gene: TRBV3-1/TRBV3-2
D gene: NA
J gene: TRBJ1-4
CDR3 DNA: TGTGCCAGCAGCCCCCTGGTAGCAACTAATGAAAAACTGTTTTTT
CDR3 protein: CASSPLVATNEKLFF

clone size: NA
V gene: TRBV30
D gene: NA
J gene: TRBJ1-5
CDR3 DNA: TGTGCCTGGAGTGTAACTTCTAGGCCGCCCCAGCATTTT
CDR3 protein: CAWSVTSRPPQHF

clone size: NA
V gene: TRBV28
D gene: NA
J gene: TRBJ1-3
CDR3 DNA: TGTGCCAGCAGTTCCGCCCTTTGGACGGCGGGTGGAAACACCATATATTTT
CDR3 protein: CASSSALWTAGGNTIYF

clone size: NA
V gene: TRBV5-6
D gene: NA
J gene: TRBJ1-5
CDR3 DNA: TGTGCCAGCAGCTTGGCCGGGGATAGCAATCAGCCCCAGCATTTT
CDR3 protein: CASSLAGDSNQPQHF

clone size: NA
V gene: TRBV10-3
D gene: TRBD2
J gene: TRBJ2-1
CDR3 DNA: TGTGCCATCAGGACCCCTAGCGGGAGACCGAACAATGAGCAGTTCTTC
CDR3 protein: CAIRTPSGRPNNEQFF

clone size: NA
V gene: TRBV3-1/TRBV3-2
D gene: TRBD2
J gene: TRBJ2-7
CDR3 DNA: TGTGCCAGCAGCCCAGCGGGGACCCCTCCGAAGCAGTACTTC
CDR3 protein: CASSPAGTPPKQYF

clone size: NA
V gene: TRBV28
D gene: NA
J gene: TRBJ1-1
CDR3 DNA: TGTGCCACGCTTGGCGGGCTGAACACTGAAGCTTTCTTT
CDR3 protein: CATLGGLNTEAFF

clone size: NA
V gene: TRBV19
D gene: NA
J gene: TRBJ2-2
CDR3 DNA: TGTGCCAGTATGGACAGTTACAACACCGGGGAGCTGTTTTTT
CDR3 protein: CASMDSYNTGELFF

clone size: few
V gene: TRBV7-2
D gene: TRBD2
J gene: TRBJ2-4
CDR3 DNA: TGTGCCAGCAGCTTCGGCGGGGGGGCAGGCAAAGCCAAAAACATTCAGTACTTC
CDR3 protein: CASSFGGGAGKAKNIQYF

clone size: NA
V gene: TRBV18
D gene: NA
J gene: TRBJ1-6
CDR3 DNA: TGTGCCAGCTCACGGCGGGGATGGAATTCACCCCTCCACTTT
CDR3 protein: CASSRRGWNSPLHF

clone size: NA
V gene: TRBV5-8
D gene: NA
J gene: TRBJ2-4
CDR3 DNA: TGTGCCAGCAGCCCCGTTTCAGGGTTAGGGGCCAAAAACATTCAGTACTTC
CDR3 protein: CASSPVSGLGAKNIQYF

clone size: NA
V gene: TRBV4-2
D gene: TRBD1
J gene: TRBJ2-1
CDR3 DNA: TGTGCCAGCAGTCAGGGGGTTAGCTCCTACAATGAGCAGTTCTTC
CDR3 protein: CASSQGVSSYNEQFF

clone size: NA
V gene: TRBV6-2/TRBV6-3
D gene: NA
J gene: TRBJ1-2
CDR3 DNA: TGTGCCAGCAGTTACACCCGGGACAAGATTAACTATGGCTACACCTTC
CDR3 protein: CASSYTRDKINYGYTF

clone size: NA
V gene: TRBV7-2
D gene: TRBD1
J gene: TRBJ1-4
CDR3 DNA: TGTGCCAGCAGCTTCCGACAGGGGATATATGAAAAACTGTTTTTT
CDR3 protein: CASSFRQGIYEKLFF

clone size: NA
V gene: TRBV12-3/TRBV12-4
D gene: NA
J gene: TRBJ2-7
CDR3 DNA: TGTGCCAGCTCCCCCGGGTACTCCTACGAGCAGTACTTC
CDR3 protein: CASSPGYSYEQYF

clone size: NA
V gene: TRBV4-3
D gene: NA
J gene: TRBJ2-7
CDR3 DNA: TGCGCCAGCAGCCAAGGACTAGGTGGCGAGCAGTACTTC
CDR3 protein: CASSQGLGGEQYF

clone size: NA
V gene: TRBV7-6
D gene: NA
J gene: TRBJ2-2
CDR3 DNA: TGTGCCAGCAGCCGCGAACGGGAGTCCGGGGAGCTGTTTTTT
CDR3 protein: CASSRERESGELFF

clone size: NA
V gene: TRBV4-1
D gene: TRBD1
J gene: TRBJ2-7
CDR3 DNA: TGCGCCAGCAGCCAAGATGGGGCAGGGGGCTACTCCGAGCAGTACTTC
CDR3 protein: CASSQDGAGGYSEQYF